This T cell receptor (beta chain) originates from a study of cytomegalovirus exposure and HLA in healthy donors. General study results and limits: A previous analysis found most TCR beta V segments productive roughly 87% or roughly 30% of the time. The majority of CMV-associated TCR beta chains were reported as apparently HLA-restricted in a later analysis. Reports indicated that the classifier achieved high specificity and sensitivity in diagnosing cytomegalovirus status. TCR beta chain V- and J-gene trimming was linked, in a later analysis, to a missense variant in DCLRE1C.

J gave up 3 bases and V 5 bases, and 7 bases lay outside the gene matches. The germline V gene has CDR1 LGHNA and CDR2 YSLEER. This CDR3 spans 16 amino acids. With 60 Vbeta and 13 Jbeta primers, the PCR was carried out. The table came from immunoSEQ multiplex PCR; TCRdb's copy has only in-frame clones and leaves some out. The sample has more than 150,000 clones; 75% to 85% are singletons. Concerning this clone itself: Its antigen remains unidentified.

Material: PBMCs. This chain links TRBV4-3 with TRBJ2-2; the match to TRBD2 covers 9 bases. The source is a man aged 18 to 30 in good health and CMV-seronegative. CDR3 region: CASSAPSGRYTGELFF. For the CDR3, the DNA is TGCGCCAGCAGCGCACCCAGCGGGAGGTACACCGGGGAGCTGTTTTTT.